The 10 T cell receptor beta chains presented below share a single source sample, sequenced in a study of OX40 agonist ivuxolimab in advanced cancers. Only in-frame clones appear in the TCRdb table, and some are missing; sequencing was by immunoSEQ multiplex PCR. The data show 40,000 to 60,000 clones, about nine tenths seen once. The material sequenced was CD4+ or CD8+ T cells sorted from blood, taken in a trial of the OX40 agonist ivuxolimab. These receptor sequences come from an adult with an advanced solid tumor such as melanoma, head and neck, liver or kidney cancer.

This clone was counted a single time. CDR3 loop: CASSPRGAQETQYF. Here the CDR3 DNA reads TGTGCCAGCAGCCCCCGGGGGGCCCAAGAGACCCAGTACTTC. The rearrangement links TRBV7-9 to TRBJ2-5; D may be TRBD2 (7 bases). Germline CDR1 SEHNR, CDR2 FQNEAQ (reference sequence). CDR3 length equals 14 residues. Between the trimmed V and J ends, which lost 5 bases and 1 base, there was a span of 11 bases.

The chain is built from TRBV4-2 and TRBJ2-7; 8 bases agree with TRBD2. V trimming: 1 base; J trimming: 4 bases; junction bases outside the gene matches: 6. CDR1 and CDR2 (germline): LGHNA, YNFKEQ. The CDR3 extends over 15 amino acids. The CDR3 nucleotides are TGTGCCAGCAGCCAAGCGGCGGGGGGCGGTTACGAGCAGTACTTC. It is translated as CASSQAAGGGYEQYF.

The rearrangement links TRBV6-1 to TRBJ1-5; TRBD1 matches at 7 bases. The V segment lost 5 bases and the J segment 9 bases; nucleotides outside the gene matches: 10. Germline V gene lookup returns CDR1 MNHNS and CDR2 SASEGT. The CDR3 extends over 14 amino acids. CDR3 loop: CASSSIGQAAPQHF. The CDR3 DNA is TGTGCCAGCAGTTCCATAGGACAGGCGGCGCCCCAGCATTTT.

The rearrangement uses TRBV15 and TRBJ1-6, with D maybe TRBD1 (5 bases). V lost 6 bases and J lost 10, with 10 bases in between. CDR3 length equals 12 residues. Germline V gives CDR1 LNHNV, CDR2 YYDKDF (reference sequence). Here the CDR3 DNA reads TGTGCCACCAGTCGAGGGGACTCACCCCTCCACTTT. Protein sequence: CATSRGDSPLHF.

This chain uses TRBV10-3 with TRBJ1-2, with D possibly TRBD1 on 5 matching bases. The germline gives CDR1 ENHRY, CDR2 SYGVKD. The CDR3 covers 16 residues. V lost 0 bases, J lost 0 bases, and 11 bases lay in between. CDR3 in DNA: TGTGCCATCAGTGAGTCTTGGGACCCCACTAACTATGGCTACACCTTC. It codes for CAISESWDPTNYGYTF.

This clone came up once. CDR3 bases: TGTGCCAGTAGTAGCGTGCGGGGCCGTGGACTAGCGGGAGTGGTAGGAGATACGCAGTATTTT. Translated: CASSSVRGRGLAGVVGDTQYF. The rearrangement joins TRBV19 to TRBJ2-3, with TRBD2 identical over 13 bases. This CDR3 has 21 residues. CDR1 is LNHDA and CDR2 is SQIVND in the germline V gene (reference sequence). V shed 4 bases, J shed 5 bases, and the junction held 21 bases outside the gene matches.

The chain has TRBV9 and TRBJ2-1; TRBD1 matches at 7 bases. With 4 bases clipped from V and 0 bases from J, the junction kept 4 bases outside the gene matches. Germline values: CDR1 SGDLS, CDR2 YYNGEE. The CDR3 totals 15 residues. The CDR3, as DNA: TGTGCCAGCAGCCTCCAGGGGGACTCCTACAATGAGCAGTTCTTC. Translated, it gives CASSLQGDSYNEQFF.

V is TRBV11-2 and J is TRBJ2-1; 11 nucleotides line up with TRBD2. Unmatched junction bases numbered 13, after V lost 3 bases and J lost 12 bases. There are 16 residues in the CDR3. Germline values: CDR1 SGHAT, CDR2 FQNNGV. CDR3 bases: TGTGCCAGCAGCTTCGTCCGGCTAGCGGGAGGCCGACGGCAGTTCTTC. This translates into CASSFVRLAGGRRQFF.

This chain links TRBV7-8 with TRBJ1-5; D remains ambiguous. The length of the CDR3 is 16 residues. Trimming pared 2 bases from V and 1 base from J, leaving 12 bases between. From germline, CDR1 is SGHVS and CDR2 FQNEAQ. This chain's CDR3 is CASSLWRSKSNQPQHF. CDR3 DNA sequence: TGTGCCAGCAGCTTATGGAGGTCGAAGAGCAATCAGCCCCAGCATTTT.

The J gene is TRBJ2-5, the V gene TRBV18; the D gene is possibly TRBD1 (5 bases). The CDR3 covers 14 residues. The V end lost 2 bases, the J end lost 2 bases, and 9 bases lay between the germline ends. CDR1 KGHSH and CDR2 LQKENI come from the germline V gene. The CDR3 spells CASSPGAGQETQYF. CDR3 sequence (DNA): TGTGCCAGCTCACCAGGGGCAGGGCAAGAGACCCAGTACTTC.